The rows below give T cell receptor beta chains drawn from one sample of a study of T cells in pancreatic ductal adenocarcinoma. TCRdb's copy holds only in-frame clones and misses some; the assay was immunoSEQ multiplex PCR. The table lists more than 4,000 clones, about 64% of them singletons. Sequencing was carried out using pancreatic tumor tissue. The source is a human donor with pancreatic ductal adenocarcinoma. Both conserved end residues are part of each CDR3. Fields, in order: D gene, V gene, J gene, clone size, CDR3 DNA, CDR3 protein. D genes are given only for firm matches. Size is stated for part of the rows, as once, few or many counts, or as a class when the clone is expanded.

d_call: -; v_call: TRBV5-1; j_call: TRBJ1-1; clone_size: -; cdr3_nt: TGCGCCAGCAGCGCTCAGGGGCTGAACACTGAAGCTTTCTTT; cdr3_aa: CASSAQGLNTEAFF
d_call: -; v_call: TRBV5-1; j_call: TRBJ1-6; clone_size: -; cdr3_nt: TGCGCCAGCAGCTTGGCGGAGAATTCACCCCTCCACTTT; cdr3_aa: CASSLAENSPLHF
d_call: TRBD1; v_call: TRBV18; j_call: TRBJ1-2; clone_size: -; cdr3_nt: TGTGCCAGCTCACCATCCGGGACAGGGGGTGGCTACACCTTC; cdr3_aa: CASSPSGTGGGYTF
d_call: TRBD2; v_call: TRBV28; j_call: TRBJ2-2; clone_size: once; cdr3_nt: TGTGCCAGCGGCCGGGGGAGGGCCGGGGAGCTGTTTTTT; cdr3_aa: CASGRGRAGELFF
d_call: -; v_call: TRBV10-3; j_call: TRBJ2-3; clone_size: -; cdr3_nt: TGTGCCATCAGTGAGTCAAGGGATACGCAGTATTTT; cdr3_aa: CAISESRDTQYF
d_call: -; v_call: TRBV7-2; j_call: TRBJ2-3; clone_size: -; cdr3_nt: TGTGCCAGCAGATCAGGAACTAGCTCAGATACGCAGTATTTT; cdr3_aa: CASRSGTSSDTQYF
d_call: -; v_call: TRBV2; j_call: TRBJ1-1; clone_size: -; cdr3_nt: TGTGCCAGCAGACAGCAGCCAAACACTGAAGCTTTCTTT; cdr3_aa: CASRQQPNTEAFF
d_call: -; v_call: TRBV9; j_call: TRBJ1-2; clone_size: -; cdr3_nt: TGTGCCAGCAGCGGAACAGGACAGGGCTACACCTTC; cdr3_aa: CASSGTGQGYTF
d_call: -; v_call: TRBV25-1; j_call: TRBJ2-2; clone_size: -; cdr3_nt: TGTGCCAGCAGTCCGCCGGGGGTGCACACCGGGGAGCTGTTTTTT; cdr3_aa: CASSPPGVHTGELFF
d_call: TRBD2; v_call: TRBV30; j_call: TRBJ2-4; clone_size: few; cdr3_nt: TGTGCCTGGAGTCGCCGTGGGACTAGCGCCAAAAACATTCAGTACTTC; cdr3_aa: CAWSRRGTSAKNIQYF
d_call: -; v_call: TRBV7-3; j_call: TRBJ2-1; clone_size: -; cdr3_nt: TGTGCCAGCAGCCCCGGGATGACTCCTTACAATGAGCAGTTCTTC; cdr3_aa: CASSPGMTPYNEQFF
d_call: -; v_call: TRBV6-6; j_call: TRBJ1-6; clone_size: -; cdr3_nt: TGTGCCAGCAGTTACCGTGGCGGAGGATCACCCCTCCACTTT; cdr3_aa: CASSYRGGGSPLHF
d_call: TRBD2; v_call: TRBV5-1; j_call: TRBJ2-3; clone_size: few; cdr3_nt: TGCGCCAGCAGCGCCCTGACTAGCGGGGGCCCTACAGATACGCAGTATTTT; cdr3_aa: CASSALTSGGPTDTQYF
d_call: TRBD2; v_call: TRBV28; j_call: TRBJ2-7; clone_size: -; cdr3_nt: TGTGCCAGCAGTTTAATGGCGGGAGCGACCAAGCAGTACTTC; cdr3_aa: CASSLMAGATKQYF
d_call: -; v_call: TRBV6-5; j_call: TRBJ1-2; clone_size: -; cdr3_nt: TGTGCCAGCAGCGGGAGGGGTACAGGCTATGGCTACACCTTC; cdr3_aa: CASSGRGTGYGYTF
d_call: TRBD2; v_call: TRBV30; j_call: TRBJ2-5; clone_size: -; cdr3_nt: TGTGCCTGGCAACCCGGCCAGGCGGGGGTTGAGACCCAGTACTTC; cdr3_aa: CAWQPGQAGVETQYF
d_call: TRBD1; v_call: TRBV27; j_call: TRBJ1-2; clone_size: few; cdr3_nt: TGTGCCAGCAGTTCAGGGGGCGGTAACTATGGCTACACCTTC; cdr3_aa: CASSSGGGNYGYTF
d_call: -; v_call: TRBV7-8; j_call: TRBJ2-7; clone_size: few; cdr3_nt: TGTGCCAGCAGCTCCGTAAGCTACGAGCAGTACTTC; cdr3_aa: CASSSVSYEQYF
d_call: -; v_call: TRBV6-1; j_call: TRBJ2-7; clone_size: -; cdr3_nt: TGTGCCAGCAGTGAAAAGGGGGGAGGGAGCTACGAGCAGTACTTC; cdr3_aa: CASSEKGGGSYEQYF
d_call: -; v_call: TRBV29-1; j_call: TRBJ1-2; clone_size: once; cdr3_nt: TGCAGCGTCGAGCCCTCTAACTATGGCTACACCTTC; cdr3_aa: CSVEPSNYGYTF
d_call: -; v_call: TRBV6-1; j_call: TRBJ1-5; clone_size: -; cdr3_nt: TGTGCCAGCATCGCAGGGAACAATCAGCCCCAGCATTTT; cdr3_aa: CASIAGNNQPQHF
d_call: -; v_call: TRBV27; j_call: TRBJ2-2; clone_size: -; cdr3_nt: TGTGCCAGCCAAATCGGGACGGGAGCCGGGGAGCTGTTTTTT; cdr3_aa: CASQIGTGAGELFF
d_call: -; v_call: TRBV9; j_call: TRBJ1-4; clone_size: -; cdr3_nt: TGTGCCAGCAGCACATCCGGGGGGACTAATGAAAAACTGTTTTTT; cdr3_aa: CASSTSGGTNEKLFF
d_call: -; v_call: TRBV6-6; j_call: TRBJ1-1; clone_size: -; cdr3_nt: TGTGCCAGCAGTACCACAGGGTTTGTCACTGAAGCTTTCTTT; cdr3_aa: CASSTTGFVTEAFF
d_call: TRBD1; v_call: TRBV30; j_call: TRBJ1-4; clone_size: few; cdr3_nt: TGTGCCGAAGCTCCCGGGACAGGGGAAGGAAAACTGTTTTTT; cdr3_aa: CAEAPGTGEGKLFF
d_call: -; v_call: TRBV6-5; j_call: TRBJ2-7; clone_size: -; cdr3_nt: TGTGCCAGCAGCTCGGGGTGGGACGAGCAGTACTTC; cdr3_aa: CASSSGWDEQYF
d_call: -; v_call: TRBV15; j_call: TRBJ1-2; clone_size: -; cdr3_nt: TGTGCCACCAGCAGAGACAGGGGCTATGGCTACACCTTC; cdr3_aa: CATSRDRGYGYTF